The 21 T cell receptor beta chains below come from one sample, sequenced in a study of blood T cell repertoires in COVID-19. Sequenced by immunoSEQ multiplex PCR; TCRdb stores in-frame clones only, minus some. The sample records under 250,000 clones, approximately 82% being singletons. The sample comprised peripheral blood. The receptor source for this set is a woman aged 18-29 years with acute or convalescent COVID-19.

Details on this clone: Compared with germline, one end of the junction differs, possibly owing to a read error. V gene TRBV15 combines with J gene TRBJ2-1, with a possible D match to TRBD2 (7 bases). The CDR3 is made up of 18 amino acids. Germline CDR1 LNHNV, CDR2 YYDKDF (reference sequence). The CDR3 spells CATSPPRLGGGSSNEQFF. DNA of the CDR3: TGTGCCACCAGTCCCCCTCGACTAGGGGGGGGATCCTCCAATGAGCAGTTCTTC.

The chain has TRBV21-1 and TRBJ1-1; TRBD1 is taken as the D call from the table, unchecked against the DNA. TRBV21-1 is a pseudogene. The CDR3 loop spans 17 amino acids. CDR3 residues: CASSNGLNRRNNTEAFF. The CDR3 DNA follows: TGTGCCAGCAGCAACGGTCTAAACAGGCGAAATAACACTGAAGCTTTCTTT.

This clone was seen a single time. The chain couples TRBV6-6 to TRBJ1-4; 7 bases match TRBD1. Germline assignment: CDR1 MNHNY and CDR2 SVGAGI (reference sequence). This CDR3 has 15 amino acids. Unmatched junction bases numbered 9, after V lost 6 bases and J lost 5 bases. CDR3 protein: CASRLRQGRNEKLFF. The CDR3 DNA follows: TGTGCCAGCAGGCTCAGACAGGGAAGAAATGAAAAACTGTTTTTT.

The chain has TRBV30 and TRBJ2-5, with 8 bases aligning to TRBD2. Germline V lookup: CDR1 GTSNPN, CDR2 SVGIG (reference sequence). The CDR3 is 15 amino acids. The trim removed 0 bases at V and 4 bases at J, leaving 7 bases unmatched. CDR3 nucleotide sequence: TGTGCCTGGAGTGTAGCCAGCGGGAGTTCAGAGACCCAGTACTTC. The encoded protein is CAWSVASGSSETQYF.

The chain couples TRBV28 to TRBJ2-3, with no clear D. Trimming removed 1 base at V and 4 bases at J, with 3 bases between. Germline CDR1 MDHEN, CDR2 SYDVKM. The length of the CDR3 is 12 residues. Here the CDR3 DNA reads TGTGCCAGCAGTTTATTCGCAGATACGCAGTATTTT. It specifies CASSLFADTQYF.

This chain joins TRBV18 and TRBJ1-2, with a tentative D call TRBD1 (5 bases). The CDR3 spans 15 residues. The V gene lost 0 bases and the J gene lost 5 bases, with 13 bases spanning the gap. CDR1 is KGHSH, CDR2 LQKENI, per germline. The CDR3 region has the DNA TGTGCCAGCTCACCACCGGGACTGGGGCCATATGGCTACACCTTC. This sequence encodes CASSPPGLGPYGYTF.

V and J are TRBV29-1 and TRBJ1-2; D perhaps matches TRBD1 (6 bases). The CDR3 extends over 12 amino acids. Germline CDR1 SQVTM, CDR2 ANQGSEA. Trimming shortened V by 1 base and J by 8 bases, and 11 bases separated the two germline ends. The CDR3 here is CSVEAGAEGYTF. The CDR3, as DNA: TGCAGCGTTGAAGCAGGGGCGGAGGGCTACACCTTC.

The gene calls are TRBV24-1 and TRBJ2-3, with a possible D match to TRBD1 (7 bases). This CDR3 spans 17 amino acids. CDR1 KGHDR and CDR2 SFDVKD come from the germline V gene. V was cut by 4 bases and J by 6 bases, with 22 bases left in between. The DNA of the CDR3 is TGTGCCACCAGTGACCATAGAGGAGGGGGCGAGAAGGATACGCAGTATTTT. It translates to CATSDHRGGGEKDTQYF.

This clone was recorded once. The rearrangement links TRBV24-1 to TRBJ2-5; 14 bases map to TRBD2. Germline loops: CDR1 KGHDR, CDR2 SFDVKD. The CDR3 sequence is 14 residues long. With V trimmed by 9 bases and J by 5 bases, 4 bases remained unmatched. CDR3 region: CATGTSGSRETQYF. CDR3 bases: TGTGCCACCGGGACTAGCGGGAGTCGGGAGACCCAGTACTTC.

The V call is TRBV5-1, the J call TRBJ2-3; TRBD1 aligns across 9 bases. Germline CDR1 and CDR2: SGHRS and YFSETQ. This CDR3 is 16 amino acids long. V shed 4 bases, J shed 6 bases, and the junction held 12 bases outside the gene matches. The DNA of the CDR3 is TGCGCCAGCAGCCCGGCGGGGACAGGGCTGGGGGATACGCAGTATTTT. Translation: CASSPAGTGLGDTQYF.

The CDR3 bases are TGTGCCAGCCCAGGGGGGTTAGGCACTGAAGCTTTCTTT. It yields the protein CASPGGLGTEAFF. The V and J genes are TRBV7-9 and TRBJ1-1; 7 bases are a match to TRBD1. The CDR3 totals 13 residues. Germline CDR1 is SEHNR and CDR2 is FQNEAQ (reference sequence). Losses at the gene ends were 8 bases for V and 4 bases for J; bases not matched to a gene: 7.

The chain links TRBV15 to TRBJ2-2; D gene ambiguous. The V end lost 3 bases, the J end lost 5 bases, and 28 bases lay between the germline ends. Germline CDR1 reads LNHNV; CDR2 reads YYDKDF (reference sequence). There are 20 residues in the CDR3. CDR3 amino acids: CATSSRSFQVDKSRTGELFF. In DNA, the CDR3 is TGTGCCACCAGCAGCAGGTCTTTCCAGGTCGACAAGAGTCGAACCGGGGAGCTGTTTTTT.

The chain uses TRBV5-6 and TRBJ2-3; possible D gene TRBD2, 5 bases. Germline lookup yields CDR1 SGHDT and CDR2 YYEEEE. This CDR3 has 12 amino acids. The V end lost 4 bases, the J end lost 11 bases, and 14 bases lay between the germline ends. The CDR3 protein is CASSRGKLKQYF. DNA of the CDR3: TGTGCCAGCAGCCGGGGAAAGCTTAAGCAGTATTTT.

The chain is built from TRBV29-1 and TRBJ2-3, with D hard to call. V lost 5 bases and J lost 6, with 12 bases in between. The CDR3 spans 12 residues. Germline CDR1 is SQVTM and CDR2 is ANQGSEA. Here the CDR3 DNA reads TGCAGCGTTCGAAGAAGCGTGGATACGCAGTATTTT. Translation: CSVRRSVDTQYF.

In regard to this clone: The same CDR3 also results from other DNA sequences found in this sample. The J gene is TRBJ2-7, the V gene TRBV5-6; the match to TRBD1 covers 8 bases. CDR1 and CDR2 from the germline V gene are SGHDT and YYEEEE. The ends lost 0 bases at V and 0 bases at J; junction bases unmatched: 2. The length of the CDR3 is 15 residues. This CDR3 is CASSLGQGSSYEQYF. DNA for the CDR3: TGTGCCAGCAGCTTGGGACAGGGGAGCTCCTACGAGCAGTACTTC.

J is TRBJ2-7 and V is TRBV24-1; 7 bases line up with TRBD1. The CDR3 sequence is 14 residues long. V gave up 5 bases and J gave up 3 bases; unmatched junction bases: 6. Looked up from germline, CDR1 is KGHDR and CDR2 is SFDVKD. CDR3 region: CATSAAGTVYEQYF. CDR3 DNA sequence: TGTGCCACCAGTGCCGCTGGGACAGTCTACGAGCAGTACTTC.

CDR3 sequence: CASSLVPSHRRFPKNIQYF. CDR3 DNA sequence: TGTGCCAGCAGCTTAGTGCCCTCCCACCGCAGGTTCCCCAAAAACATTCAGTACTTC. The V call is TRBV7-6, the J call TRBJ2-4; D uncertain. This CDR3 spans 19 amino acids. The germline gives CDR1 SGHVS, CDR2 FNYEAQ. V dropped 1 base and J dropped 2 bases, with 21 bases sitting between them.

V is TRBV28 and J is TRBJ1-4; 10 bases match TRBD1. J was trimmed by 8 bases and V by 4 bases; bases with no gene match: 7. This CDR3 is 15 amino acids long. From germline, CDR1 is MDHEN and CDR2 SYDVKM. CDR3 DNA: TGTGCCAGCAGTTCTTGGACAGGGGGATTGGAAAAACTGTTTTTT. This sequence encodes CASSSWTGGLEKLFF.

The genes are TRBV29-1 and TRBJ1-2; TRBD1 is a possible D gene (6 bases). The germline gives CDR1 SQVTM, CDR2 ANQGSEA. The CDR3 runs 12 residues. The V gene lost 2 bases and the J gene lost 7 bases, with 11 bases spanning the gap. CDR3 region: CSVETGWGGYTF. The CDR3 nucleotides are TGCAGCGTTGAAACAGGGTGGGGTGGCTACACCTTC.

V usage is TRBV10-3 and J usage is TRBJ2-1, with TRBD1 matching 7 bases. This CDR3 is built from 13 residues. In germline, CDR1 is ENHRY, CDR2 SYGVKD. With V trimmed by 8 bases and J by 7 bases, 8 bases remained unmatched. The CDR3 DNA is TGTGCCATCGGGACAGCCTCCGTGAATGAGCAGTTCTTC. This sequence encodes CAIGTASVNEQFF.

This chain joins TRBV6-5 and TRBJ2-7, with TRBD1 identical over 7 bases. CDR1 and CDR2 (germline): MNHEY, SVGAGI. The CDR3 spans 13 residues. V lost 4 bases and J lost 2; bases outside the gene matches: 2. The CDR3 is CASSWDRTYEQYF. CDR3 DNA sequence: TGTGCCAGCAGTTGGGACAGAACCTACGAGCAGTACTTC.